A selection of T cell receptor beta chains follows, all from one sample in a study of blood T cell repertoires in COVID-19. Profiling relied on immunoSEQ multiplex PCR, and the TCRdb table lists in-frame clones only, not all of them. Of about 220,000 clones detected, roughly 80% appear once; the ten largest clones hold approximately 5.4%. The sequenced sample consisted of peripheral blood. Receptors originate from a human donor in a cohort sampled during active COVID-19. Each CDR3 is given with its conserved first and last residue. Each record gives: J gene, clone size, D gene, V gene, CDR3 DNA, CDR3 protein. A D gene is named only where the DNA matches it firmly. Rows may omit the clone size; those that give it use once, few, many or a size class.

J gene: TRBJ2-1; clone size: once; D gene: .; V gene: TRBV28; CDR3 DNA: TGTGCCAGCACCCTTACCTCTGGGAGCTCCTACAATGAGCAGTTCTTC; CDR3 protein: CASTLTSGSSYNEQFF
J gene: TRBJ2-3; clone size: .; D gene: TRBD2; V gene: TRBV6-4; CDR3 DNA: TGTGCCAGCAGTGAACACAGCGGGGGAAGCACAGATACGCAGTATTTT; CDR3 protein: CASSEHSGGSTDTQYF
J gene: TRBJ1-6; clone size: .; D gene: TRBD1; V gene: TRBV27; CDR3 DNA: TGTGCCAGCAGTGCCCTGACAGGGGGCAATTCACCCCTCCACTTT; CDR3 protein: CASSALTGGNSPLHF
J gene: TRBJ1-5; clone size: .; D gene: TRBD1; V gene: TRBV20-1; CDR3 DNA: TGCAGTGCTACTGACAGGGGCTCGGCTCAGCCCCAGCATTTT; CDR3 protein: CSATDRGSAQPQHF
J gene: TRBJ2-7; clone size: .; D gene: .; V gene: TRBV27; CDR3 DNA: TGTGCCAGCAGTTTAATGGGGGCAGGGAGCTACGAGCAGTACTTC; CDR3 protein: CASSLMGAGSYEQYF
J gene: TRBJ2-5; clone size: .; D gene: .; V gene: TRBV7-2; CDR3 DNA: TGTGCCAGCAGCTGGGCGGGAAGAACCGAGACCCAGTACTTC; CDR3 protein: CASSWAGRTETQYF
J gene: TRBJ2-1; clone size: few; D gene: TRBD2; V gene: TRBV4-1; CDR3 DNA: TGCGCCAGCAGCCGGACTAGCGGGTACTCCTACAATGAGCAGTTCTTC; CDR3 protein: CASSRTSGYSYNEQFF
J gene: TRBJ2-5; clone size: once; D gene: TRBD2; V gene: TRBV18; CDR3 DNA: TGTGCCAGCTCACCGACTAGCGGGAGCGGAGAGACCCAGTACTTC; CDR3 protein: CASSPTSGSGETQYF
J gene: TRBJ2-6; clone size: .; D gene: TRBD1; V gene: TRBV19; CDR3 DNA: TGTGCCAGTAGTCGGACCGGGACAGGGAGGCCTGGGGCCAACGTCCTGACTTTC; CDR3 protein: CASSRTGTGRPGANVLTF
J gene: TRBJ1-5; clone size: .; D gene: .; V gene: TRBV15; CDR3 DNA: TGTGCCACCAGCAGTAACCTCAGGGATAGCAATCAGCCCCAGCATTTT; CDR3 protein: CATSSNLRDSNQPQHF
J gene: TRBJ1-3; clone size: .; D gene: .; V gene: TRBV5-5; CDR3 DNA: TGTGCCAGCAGCTTCTTTACACAGGGAAACACCATATATTTT; CDR3 protein: CASSFFTQGNTIYF
J gene: TRBJ2-5; clone size: .; D gene: TRBD2; V gene: TRBV7-2; CDR3 DNA: TGTGCCAGCAGCCCAGGGGGACTAGCGGGGCAAGAGACCCAGTACTTC; CDR3 protein: CASSPGGLAGQETQYF
J gene: TRBJ2-7; clone size: .; D gene: TRBD2; V gene: TRBV10-3; CDR3 DNA: TGTGCCATCAGTGAAAGGACTAGCGGGACCGAGCAGTACTTC; CDR3 protein: CAISERTSGTEQYF
J gene: TRBJ2-3; clone size: once; D gene: TRBD1; V gene: TRBV7-8; CDR3 DNA: TGTGCCAGCAGCTCGGACGACAGGGGAATCACAGATACGCAGTATTTT; CDR3 protein: CASSSDDRGITDTQYF
J gene: TRBJ2-7; clone size: .; D gene: .; V gene: TRBV4-1; CDR3 DNA: TGCGCCAGCAGCCAATTGGGAGTGGATTACGAGCAGTACTTC; CDR3 protein: CASSQLGVDYEQYF